These T cell receptor beta chains were read from a single sample in a study of CD4 T cells in relation to SARS-CoV-2 and coronaviruses. The table came from immunoSEQ multiplex PCR; TCRdb's copy has only in-frame clones and leaves some out. Of approximately 20,000 clones listed, around 78% are singletons. Their antigens are not known. The sequencing input was CD4+ T cells from PBMCs, cultured in vitro. Receptors were obtained from a human donor in good health. CDR3s include the opening cysteine and the closing phenylalanine or tryptophan. A D gene is named only where the DNA matches it firmly. Expanded clones are given a class, and other clones once, few, many or no size at all.

clone size	CDR3 length	V gene	D gene	J gene	CDR3 DNA	CDR3 protein
.	14	TRBV5-6	TRBD2	TRBJ2-5	TGTGCCAGCAGCGCAGCGGGGCCACAAGAGACCCAGTACTTC	CASSAAGPQETQYF
few	15	TRBV29-1	.	TRBJ2-3	TGCAGCGTTTCCCCTGGCGGGACTAGCACAGATACGCAGTATTTT	CSVSPGGTSTDTQYF
few	16	TRBV11-2	TRBD1	TRBJ2-1	TGTGCCAGCAGTCGTCCGACAGGGGTGGCGTACAATGAGCAGTTCTTC	CASSRPTGVAYNEQFF
.	14	TRBV7-9	.	TRBJ1-2	TGTGCCAGCAGCTTAGCGGGAGCTGACGATGGCTACACCTTC	CASSLAGADDGYTF
.	12	TRBV29-1	.	TRBJ1-1	TGCAGCGTTGGGTACGGGGGAACTGAAGCTTTCTTT	CSVGYGGTEAFF
.	13	TRBV30	.	TRBJ1-2	TGTGCCTGGAGTGTACAGGCGGCAATTGTCTACACCTTC	CAWSVQAAIVYTF
.	13	TRBV6-5	.	TRBJ1-1	TGTGCCAGCAGCGAGGGCCCCTGGACTGAAGCTTTCTTT	CASSEGPWTEAFF
.	14	TRBV7-3	.	TRBJ2-6	TGTGCCAGCAGCTTTAATACCGGGGCCAACGTCCTGACTTTC	CASSFNTGANVLTF
.	17	TRBV4-2	.	TRBJ2-3	TGTGCCAGCAGCCAAGATCTTCGGGGGGCCTACACAGATACGCAGTATTTT	CASSQDLRGAYTDTQYF
few	15	TRBV7-9	.	TRBJ1-1	TGTGCCAGCAGGCCCAAACAGGGCATCGACACTGAAGCTTTCTTT	CASRPKQGIDTEAFF
.	13	TRBV4-1	TRBD1	TRBJ2-7	TGCGCCAGCAGCCCCGGACAGGGGATCGAGCAGTACTTC	CASSPGQGIEQYF
.	14	TRBV10-2	.	TRBJ1-1	TGCGCCAGCAGTCCCGGGACCGCCGGCACTGAAGCTTTCTTT	CASSPGTAGTEAFF
.	15	TRBV6-5	TRBD1	TRBJ2-7	TGTGCCAGCAGTAAACCGGGACAGGGGGCGGACGAGCAGTACTTC	CASSKPGQGADEQYF
few	15	TRBV18	TRBD1	TRBJ2-5	TGTGCCAGCTCACCACCAACAGGGGGCTCAGAGACCCAGTACTTC	CASSPPTGGSETQYF
.	13	TRBV5-6	TRBD1	TRBJ1-1	TGTGCCAGCAGCTCAGACAGGGGAGGTTCGGCTTTCTTT	CASSSDRGGSAFF
.	13	TRBV4-2	.	TRBJ1-5	TGTGCCAGCAGCCGTGTGACTGAGGAGCCCCAGCATTTT	CASSRVTEEPQHF
.	14	TRBV11-1	.	TRBJ2-5	TGTGCCAGCAGTAGCGACAGGTTCCAAGAGACCCAGTACTTC	CASSSDRFQETQYF
.	15	TRBV6-5	TRBD2	TRBJ2-3	TGTGCCAGCAGCGGGACTAGCGGGACCCCAGATACGCAGTATTTT	CASSGTSGTPDTQYF
once	14	TRBV11-3	TRBD2	TRBJ2-3	TGTGCCAGCAGCAAGGGAGGGAGCACAGATACGCAGTATTTT	CASSKGGSTDTQYF
.	15	TRBV11-1	.	TRBJ1-1	TGTGCCAGCAGCCCCGGTGGGACCCTAAACACTGAAGCTTTCTTT	CASSPGGTLNTEAFF
.	14	TRBV9	TRBD1	TRBJ2-1	TGTGCCAGCAGCGGCCGGGACAGGAGCAATGAGCAGTTCTTC	CASSGRDRSNEQFF
.	18	TRBV19	.	TRBJ1-3	TGTGCCAGTAGTATTTCCGGAACAGACACGATCTCTGGAAACACCATATATTTT	CASSISGTDTISGNTIYF
.	13	TRBV10-2	.	TRBJ2-7	TGCGCCAGCAGGGTCGCCCAGACCTACGAGCAGTACTTC	CASRVAQTYEQYF
.	12	TRBV30	.	TRBJ2-1	TGTGCCTGGAGTATGGTGGCAGGGGTTGAGTTCTTC	CAWSMVAGVEFF
.	15	TRBV3-1/TRBV3-2	.	TRBJ1-1	TGTGCCAGCAGCCAAGAGGGGTTCGGAATCACTGAAGCTTTCTTT	CASSQEGFGITEAFF
once	15	TRBV4-1	.	TRBJ2-5	TGCGCCAGCAGCCGCCAAGAGGGGGGCCAAGAGACCCAGTACTTC	CASSRQEGGQETQYF
.	15	TRBV19	TRBD1	TRBJ2-3	TGTGCCAGTAGTTCCCCGGGACAGGGCACAGATACGCAGTATTTT	CASSSPGQGTDTQYF
.	15	TRBV28	TRBD1	TRBJ1-3	TGTGCCAGCAGACATGACAGGGGGTGGGAAAACACCATATATTTT	CASRHDRGWENTIYF